This T cell receptor (beta chain) appears in the sequencing data of a study of post-analysis software for immune sequencing data. Study-wide findings and caveats: A handful of TRBV segments, including TRBV5-6, TRBV5-1 and TRBV20-1, were more frequent in patients than controls.

The authors incorporated unique molecular identifiers into the TCR beta cDNA libraries. Each CDR3 protein gets one entry after TCRdb re-called the PCR reads with MiXCR. The table has fewer than 850,000 distinct CDR3 sequences, around 46% seen once. With 3 bases removed from V and 1 base from J, the gap between germline ends came to 16 bases. Germline V gene sequence: CDR1 SGHRS, CDR2 YFSETQ. This CDR3 region has 16 residues. In its sample, this clonotype was seen a few times. As yet, its antigen is unknown. The V call is TRBV5-1, the J call TRBJ2-5, with D perhaps given as TRBD1 or TRBD2 (5 bases each). This clonotype was sampled from a girl aged 5 to 17 with multiple sclerosis. Input material: blood. CDR3 sequence reads: CASSSRGDSSQETQYF. CDR3 bases: TGCGCCAGCAGCTCCCGGGGAGACAGTTCCCAAGAGACCCAGTACTTC.